This T cell receptor beta chain was identified in a study of blood T cell repertoires in COVID-19 (dated by TCRdb to 2018 to 2021). Regarding the research as a whole: The collaborator samples originated in the United States, Italy and Spain and spanned the acute and convalescent phases of COVID-19. The material from the prospective study consisted of cDNA or gDNA derived from T cells, B-cell-depleted T cells, or PBMCs. Deeply sampled blood TCRbeta repertoires from subjects exposed to, actively infected with, or recovered from COVID-19 were included in the dataset. The repertoires were made available in a free public database intended to serve as a resource for research on the immune response to SARS-CoV-2. Samples came from the ongoing ImmuneRACE study (first 160 participants) plus 1,254 subjects from 6 global collaborators. A de-identified subject ID, COVID-19 status, age in years and sex were almost always included in the sample metadata. Where available, HLA class I and class II types were obtained from metadata supplied by the sample provider rather than from assay-based typing. What the authors observed across the whole study: Clinical and demographic metadata were provided uncurated, with the amount varying by source and participant.

This clone turned up a few times. No antigen is known for it. No clone much larger than this one lies a single base away; base qualities are absent. TCRbeta CDR3 regions were amplified from genomic DNA by means of the immunoSEQ Assay, a bias-controlled multiplex PCR. The published analysis was carried out like this. Nucleated cell counts per sample were estimated from amplification of reference gene primers within the assay. To quantify the absolute abundance of each unique TCRbeta CDR3 rearrangement, sequence reads were collapsed and filtered. For each sample, productive Simpson clonality was calculated by taking the square root of Simpson's diversity index across productive rearrangements. Held by TCRdb, this immuneACCESS table contains in-frame sequences only and omits some clones. Under half of the omission traces to an unresolved V gene where checked; the cause of the rest is unknown. That table gives V, J and clone size, and the DNA gave D and trimming. A total of more than 65,000 clones appear in this sample, around nine tenths of them only once. The ten largest clonotypes hold approximately 4.9% of the sample.

The collaborating institutions used their own protocols to collect whole blood in K2EDTA tubes. For TCRbeta analysis, collaborators shipped samples as frozen whole blood, isolated PBMCs, or DNA extracted from either of those sample types. This TCR was recovered from a woman of 80 years or more with active or convalescent COVID-19. The sample taken for sequencing was peripheral blood.

The nucleotide sequence is TGCGCCAGCAGCTTGACAGGGGACGTCCTGACTTTC. Its product reads: CASSLTGDVLTF. This receptor chain uses TRBV5-1 and TRBJ2-6; 7 middle bases align to TRBD1. V loses 1 base at its end and J loses 11 bases; junction bases beyond the gene matches: 0. Its CDR3 holds 12 amino acids, cysteine through phenylalanine. Only CDR3 DNA remains: 36 bases, in frame from the first base. The germline V gene yields SGHRS for CDR1 and YFSETQ for CDR2.